The 28 T cell receptor beta chains below come from one sample, sequenced in a study of shared clonotypes between healthy human individuals. Selected positively for CCR7 and CD45RO-negative, naive CD8 cells excluded terminally differentiated effector memory CD45RA+ cells. Assay: immunoSEQ multiplex PCR; the TCRdb copy retains only in-frame clones and omits some. The repertoire holds about 2 million clones, with about 95% as singletons. Sequenced: naive CD8+ T cells sorted from blood. These receptors originate from a man between 18 and 29 years old in good health.

In this sample, this clone turned up a few times. Additional DNA sequences in this sample encode the identical CDR3. The gene calls are TRBV30 and TRBJ1-1; D is possibly TRBD1 (6 bases). From germline, CDR1 is GTSNPN and CDR2 SVGIG (reference sequence). V shed 0 bases and J shed 8 bases, with 10 bases lying between them. The CDR3 covers 12 residues. The CDR3 region is CAWSVPGAEAFF. The CDR3 nucleotides are TGTGCCTGGAGTGTACCAGGGGCAGAAGCTTTCTTT.

The chain carries TRBV10-1 and TRBJ2-7; 7 nucleotides agree with TRBD2. This CDR3 is built from 12 residues. Trimming removed 2 bases from V and 6 bases from J; junction bases left unmatched: 1. Germline V gene data show CDR1 as WNHNN and CDR2 as SYGVQD (reference sequence). In nucleotides, the CDR3 is TGCGCCAGCAGTGAGCCGGGGGGCGAGCAGTACTTC. It translates to CASSEPGGEQYF.

The chain combines TRBV5-5 with TRBJ2-7; D tentatively reads TRBD1 or TRBD2 (7 bases each). This CDR3 has 15 amino acids. The germline V gene has CDR1 SGHKS and CDR2 YYEKEE (reference sequence). V lost 2 bases and J lost 5, with 17 bases in between. CDR3 sequence: CASSFNPGGDDEQYF. DNA of the CDR3: TGTGCCAGCAGCTTCAATCCAGGGGGGGACGACGAGCAGTACTTC. Complete variable domain (other parts from reference TRBV5-5 and TRBJ2-7): DAGVTQSPTHLIKTRGQQVTLRCSPISGHKSVSWYQQVLGQGPQFIFQYYEKEERGRGNFPDRFSARQFPNYSSELNVNALLLGDSALYLCASSFNPGGDDEQYFGPGTRLTVT.

In nucleotides, the CDR3 is TGCGCCAGCAGCCAAGGAAGGTCTGAAGCTTTCTTT. Its protein is CASSQGRSEAFF. J is TRBJ1-1 and V is TRBV4-3; D unclear. V was clipped by 1 base and J by 6 bases, with 6 bases between them. This CDR3 region has 12 residues. Germline assignment: CDR1 LGHNA and CDR2 YSLEER.

This sequence joins TRBV5-1 and TRBJ1-1; maybe TRBD1 (5 bases). Germline-derived CDR1 and CDR2 are SGHRS and YFSETQ. The CDR3 runs 15 residues. Trimming left V 7 bases short and J 1 base short, with 17 bases between. CDR3 bases: TGCGCCAGCCGGGACGAAATAACGGGGAACACTGAAGCTTTCTTT. This sequence encodes CASRDEITGNTEAFF. Together with reference TRBV5-1 and TRBJ1-1, the CDR3 gives the full variable domain: KAGVTQTPRYLIKTRGQQVTLSCSPISGHRSVSWYQQTPGQGLQFLFEYFSETQRNKGNFPGRFSGRQFSNSRSEMNVSTLELGDSALYLCASRDEITGNTEAFFGQGTRLTVV.

The chain uses TRBV19 and TRBJ2-2; no clear D gene. This CDR3 region has 18 residues. CDR1 and CDR2 from the germline V gene are LNHDA and SQIVND (reference sequence). With 9 bases removed from V and 8 bases from J, the gap between germline ends came to 31 bases. The CDR3 sequence is CASRAVPLVRLEAGELFF. The CDR3 nucleotides are TGTGCCAGCCGCGCCGTCCCCCTAGTTCGGCTCGAGGCAGGGGAGCTGTTTTTT.

The genes are TRBV2 and TRBJ2-7; D is ambiguous. Trimming cost V 6 bases and J 3 bases, with 12 bases left between them. CDR1 is SNHLY and CDR2 is FYNNEI in the germline V gene. CDR3 length equals 13 residues. CDR3 residues: CASSPGRGYEQYF. In DNA, the CDR3 is TGTGCCAGCAGCCCTGGACGAGGCTACGAGCAGTACTTC. The variable domain in full, with the rest retrieved from reference TRBV2 and TRBJ2-7, is EPEVTQTPSHQVTQMGQEVILRCVPISNHLYFYWYRQILGQKVEFLVSFYNNEISEKSEIFDDQFSVERPDGSNFTLKIRSTKLEDSAMYFCASSPGRGYEQYFGPGTRLTVT.

V and J are TRBV5-6 and TRBJ2-3; possibly TRBD2 for D (5 bases). CDR3 length: 18 amino acids. V lost 1 base, J lost 4 bases, and 22 bases lay in between. Germline V gene sequence: CDR1 SGHDT, CDR2 YYEEEE. The CDR3 nucleotides read TGTGCCAGCAGCTTGAGGGCCGGGGAAGGATACATCGCAGATACGCAGTATTTT. Its protein is CASSLRAGEGYIADTQYF. The full variable domain, with the rest looked up from reference TRBV5-6 and TRBJ2-3, is DAGVTQSPTHLIKTRGQQVTLRCSPKSGHDTVSWYQQALGQGPQFIFQYYEEEERQRGNFPDRFSGHQFPNYSSELNVNALLLGDSALYLCASSLRAGEGYIADTQYFGPGTRLTVL.

The rearrangement joins TRBV19 to TRBJ2-1, with 10 positions matching TRBD2. The V and J ends lost 0 bases and 4 bases, in that order; junction bases with no gene match: 6. The CDR3 is 17 amino acids. Per the germline V gene, CDR1 is LNHDA and CDR2 is SQIVND (reference sequence). CDR3 protein: CASSIEGPSGSYNEQFF. For the CDR3, the DNA is TGTGCCAGTAGTATAGAAGGGCCTAGCGGGAGTTACAATGAGCAGTTCTTC.

V usage is TRBV7-9 and J usage is TRBJ2-5, with D perhaps matching TRBD2 (6 bases). The CDR3 is 16 residues long. Trimming stripped 4 bases from V and 5 bases from J, with 20 bases between. In germline, CDR1 is SEHNR, CDR2 FQNEAQ (reference sequence). CDR3 sequence reads: CASSSLGEESSETQYF. The CDR3 DNA sequence: TGTGCCAGCAGCTCCCTAGGGGAGGAATCCTCGGAGACCCAGTACTTC. The whole variable domain, filled in from reference TRBV7-9 and TRBJ2-5, reads DTGVSQNPRHKITKRGQNVTFRCDPISEHNRLYWYRQTLGQGPEFLTYFQNEAQLEKSRLLSDRFSAERPKGSFSTLEIQRTEQGDSAMYLCASSSLGEESSETQYFGPGTRLLVL.

CDR3 in DNA: TGTGCCAGTAGTATCTTGGCAGGGGGCTTATTCGACTATGGCTACACCTTC. It codes for CASSILAGGLFDYGYTF. The chain employs TRBV19 and TRBJ1-2; TRBD1 agrees at 8 bases. V was clipped by 3 bases and J by 3 bases; unmatched bases: 12. The CDR3 covers 17 residues. Germline V gives CDR1 LNHDA, CDR2 SQIVND (reference sequence).

The genes are TRBV27 and TRBJ2-3; D might be TRBD2 (5 bases). The germline V gene encodes CDR1 MNHEY and CDR2 SMNVEV (reference sequence). The CDR3 sequence is 13 residues long. The V gene lost 7 bases and the J gene lost 5 bases, with 13 bases spanning the gap. The CDR3 nucleotides read TGTGCCAGCACGTCCCTAGCCGGAGATACGCAGTATTTT. Encoded protein: CASTSLAGDTQYF.

The chain is built from TRBV7-9 and TRBJ2-3; possibly TRBD1 or TRBD2 for D (5 bases each). V gave up 8 bases and J gave up 10 bases, with 16 bases separating them. The germline CDR1 and CDR2 sequences are SEHNR and FQNEAQ (reference sequence). CDR3 length equals 12 residues. The CDR3 here is CASSQGTLPQYF. The DNA of the CDR3 is TGTGCCAGCTCCCAAGGGACCCTACCGCAGTATTTT.

The chain joins TRBV6-5 to TRBJ2-3; 7 nucleotides match TRBD2. CDR1 MNHEY and CDR2 SVGAGI come from the germline V gene. There are 13 residues in the CDR3. Losses at the gene ends were 7 bases for V and 2 bases for J; bases not matched to a gene: 3. The CDR3 DNA follows: TGTGCCAGCACTAGCGGTTACACAGATACGCAGTATTTT. This translates into CASTSGYTDTQYF.

Comments on this clone: One junction end does not reproduce the germline sequence, and a read error may be involved. The CDR3 sequence is CASSASSSRETQYF. The CDR3 region has the DNA TGTGCTAGCAGCGCCTCTAGCTCTCGGGAGACCCAGTACTTC. The chain couples TRBV7-7 to TRBJ2-5; D perhaps matches TRBD2 (5 bases). From germline, CDR1 is SSHAT and CDR2 FNYEAQ (reference sequence). The CDR3 length is 14 residues.

This clone was seen a single time. DNA for the CDR3: TGTGCCAGCAGTTACTTCGGCCGAGGCTACGAGCAGTACTTC. Its protein product is CASSYFGRGYEQYF. J is TRBJ2-7 and V is TRBV6-5; D uncertain. The germline V gene encodes CDR1 MNHEY and CDR2 SVGAGI. V lost 1 base and J 3 bases, leaving 10 bases between the germline ends. The CDR3 totals 14 residues.

As concerns this clone: Other nucleotide sequences from this sample produce the same CDR3. V gene TRBV28 combines with J gene TRBJ2-7; no reliable D call. The germline gives CDR1 MDHEN, CDR2 SYDVKM. The germline V and J ends were trimmed by 1 base and 4 bases, with 5 bases remaining between them. CDR3 length: 12 amino acids. CDR3 nucleotides: TGTGCCAGCAGTTTATTAGGTTACGAGCAGTACTTC. Protein: CASSLLGYEQYF.

The chain couples TRBV7-9 to TRBJ1-4; D unclear. Trimming removed 4 bases at V and 12 bases at J, with 12 bases between. This CDR3 contains 12 residues. Germline CDR1 and CDR2: SEHNR and FQNEAQ (reference sequence). CDR3 sequence: CASSSPPGELFF. The CDR3 bases are TGTGCCAGCAGCTCTCCGCCGGGTGAACTGTTTTTT.

The CDR3 reads CASSKWSGDTNQPQHF. Written as DNA, the CDR3 is TGTGCCAGTAGTAAATGGTCTGGAGATACCAATCAGCCCCAGCATTTT. This chain joins TRBV19 and TRBJ1-5; D is unresolved. V was shortened by 4 bases and J by 3 bases, with 16 bases between the two germline ends. This CDR3 is 16 amino acids long. Germline V gene sequence: CDR1 LNHDA, CDR2 SQIVND (reference sequence).

The chain uses TRBV7-3 and TRBJ2-3; D gene ambiguous. The ends were cut back, 5 bases at V and 6 bases at J, with 12 bases in the middle. The CDR3 spans 13 residues. Germline V lookup: CDR1 SGHTA, CDR2 FQGTGA. CDR3 in DNA: TGTGCCAGCAGCAGAGAACCGGGTGATACGCAGTATTTT. Translating gives CASSREPGDTQYF.

The chain uses TRBV12-5 and TRBJ2-7; D ambiguous. This CDR3 has 13 residues. Germline lookup yields CDR1 LGHNT and CDR2 FRNRAP. Trimming shortened V by 1 base and J by 3 bases, and 7 bases separated the two germline ends. This CDR3 is CASGLGEFYEQYF. The CDR3 DNA reads TGTGCTAGTGGTTTGGGGGAATTCTACGAGCAGTACTTC.

The chain carries TRBV19 and TRBJ1-2, with 8 bases lining up with TRBD1. The CDR3 runs 14 residues. V lost 7 bases, J lost 7 bases, and 11 bases stayed unmatched. The V gene's germline CDR1 is LNHDA and CDR2 SQIVND (reference sequence). The CDR3 sequence: CASNIPGQAPGYTF. The CDR3 DNA reads TGTGCCAGTAACATTCCGGGACAGGCGCCTGGCTACACCTTC.

Of note for this clone: One end of the junction does not line up with germline, which may come from a read error. The CDR3 reads CASSSSFQETQYF. The CDR3 DNA is TGTGCTAGCAGCTCCTCGTTCCAAGAGACCCAGTACTTC. The rearrangement joins TRBV7-7 to TRBJ2-5; D is unclear. The CDR3 runs 13 residues. Germline CDR1 and CDR2: SSHAT and FNYEAQ (reference sequence).

This clone was recorded once. The chain joins TRBV5-4 to TRBJ2-3; D is perhaps TRBD1 (6 bases). V was pared by 4 bases and J by 4 bases, with 19 bases between. The CDR3 runs 16 residues. CDR1 SGHNT and CDR2 YYREEE come from the germline V gene (reference sequence). The chain's CDR3 is CASSPGTNPGADTQYF. CDR3 in DNA: TGTGCCAGCAGCCCCGGGACAAACCCCGGCGCAGATACGCAGTATTTT.

The J gene is TRBJ2-7, the V gene TRBV9; a weak D match, TRBD2 (5 bases). Germline lookup yields CDR1 SGDLS and CDR2 YYNGEE. The V gene lost 4 bases and the J gene lost 6 bases, with 20 bases spanning the gap. The CDR3 totals 15 residues. CDR3 sequence reads: CASSLGADPLGEQYF. CDR3 bases: TGTGCCAGCAGCCTGGGAGCAGACCCCCTAGGCGAGCAGTACTTC.

This sequence joins TRBV5-1 and TRBJ2-7; D is unclear. This CDR3 is built from 13 residues. V lost 4 bases to trimming and J lost 5 bases, with 13 bases between them. Germline V CDR1 and CDR2: SGHRS, YFSETQ. The CDR3 spells CASSLDGANEQYF. The CDR3 DNA follows: TGCGCCAGCAGCCTCGACGGAGCCAACGAGCAGTACTTC.

The table lists this clone with a count of one. The genes are TRBV6-5 and TRBJ2-3; a weak D match, TRBD2 (6 bases). Germline lookup yields CDR1 MNHEY and CDR2 SVGAGI. CDR3 length equals 13 residues. V lost 6 bases to trimming and J lost 2 bases, with 9 bases between them. The CDR3 DNA is TGTGCCAGCAGGGGGACTTTCACAGATACGCAGTATTTT. Its translation is CASRGTFTDTQYF.

The chain carries TRBV4-3 and TRBJ2-1, with 7 nucleotides matching TRBD2. This CDR3 is built from 14 residues. CDR1 and CDR2 from the germline V gene are LGHNA and YSLEER. J was trimmed by 8 bases and V by 1 base; bases with no gene match: 5. This chain's CDR3 is CASSQGLAAHEQFF. In nucleotides, the CDR3 is TGCGCCAGCAGCCAAGGACTAGCCGCCCATGAGCAGTTCTTC.